The 20 T cell receptor beta chains below all came from one sample that was sequenced in a study of shared clonotypes between healthy human individuals. Clones were sequenced by immunoSEQ multiplex PCR, and TCRdb holds only the in-frame ones, with some missing. The sample comprises some 700,000 clones, 90% of which are singletons, and 30% to 40% rests with the top ten. The sequenced sample was memory CD8+ T cells from PBMCs. The subset here: CD45RO+ cells pooled with CCR7-negative TemRA cells. The receptors here all came from a man younger than 30 in good health. Some clones in this sample may be carry-over from other donors' samples.

This clone has only one observation. This rearrangement joins TRBV6-6 to TRBJ2-7; tentatively, D is TRBD2 (6 bases). The CDR3 has 16 residues. V was pared by 2 bases and J by 0 bases, with 14 bases between. Germline CDR1 is MNHNY and CDR2 is SVGAGI (reference sequence). As DNA, the CDR3 is TGTGCCAGCAGTTACGGTGGGGGGACCAGCTCCTACGAGCAGTACTTC. It yields the protein CASSYGGGTSSYEQYF.

This clone was recorded once. The gene calls are TRBV9 and TRBJ2-2; 16 nucleotides match TRBD2. With V trimmed by 2 bases and J by 3 bases, 10 bases remained unmatched. CDR1 SGDLS and CDR2 YYNGEE come from the germline V gene. The CDR3 totals 20 residues. CDR3 nucleotides: TGTGCCAGCAGCGTGCGGGGACTAGCGGGAGGGCAAACTTACACCGGGGAGCTGTTTTTT. Protein product: CASSVRGLAGGQTYTGELFF.

The chain recombines TRBV7-9 with TRBJ2-4; D unclear. Germline V gene lookup returns CDR1 SEHNR and CDR2 FQNEAQ (reference sequence). This CDR3 spans 13 amino acids. The V gene lost 6 bases and the J gene lost 5 bases, with 11 bases spanning the gap. CDR3 bases: TGTGCCAGCAGTTCCGTCCTCGAAAACATTCAGTACTTC. This translates into CASSSVLENIQYF.

Here the CDR3 DNA reads TGTGCCAGCAGCGTCGGCGGGAGCTTCGCCTACGAGCAGTACTTC. Its translation: CASSVGGSFAYEQYF. This chain links TRBV9 with TRBJ2-5; 7 bases agree with TRBD2. The DNA end is more similar to TRBJ2-7, so the J call may be wrong. CDR3 size: 15 residues. In germline, CDR1 is SGDLS, CDR2 YYNGEE.

The V call is TRBV5-5, the J call TRBJ1-1, with D perhaps matching TRBD1 (5 bases). From germline, CDR1 is SGHKS and CDR2 YYEKEE (reference sequence). This CDR3 region has 11 residues. Trimming pared 4 bases from V and 7 bases from J, leaving 8 bases between. DNA of the CDR3: TGTGCCAGCAGCCGGGGCCTTGAAGCTTTCTTT. Amino acid sequence: CASSRGLEAFF.

This clone was counted only a few times. V gene TRBV9 combines with J gene TRBJ1-1; D is unresolved. V was clipped by 4 bases and J by 7 bases, with 8 bases between them. The length of the CDR3 is 11 residues. Germline V lookup: CDR1 SGDLS, CDR2 YYNGEE. CDR3 DNA sequence: TGTGCCAGCAGCCCGGTCCTTGAAGCTTTCTTT. This codes for CASSPVLEAFF.

The V call is TRBV28, the J call TRBJ2-7, with 10 bases aligning to TRBD1. Germline trimming cut 6 bases from V and 3 bases from J; bases unmatched to any gene: 5. The germline gives CDR1 MDHEN, CDR2 SYDVKM. The CDR3 has 14 residues. CDR3 loop: CASSPGTGDYEQYF. The CDR3 region has the DNA TGTGCCAGCAGCCCAGGGACAGGGGACTACGAGCAGTACTTC.

The rearrangement joins TRBV10-3 to TRBJ1-3; TRBD1 matches 9 bases. Germline CDR1 reads ENHRY; CDR2 reads SYGVKD. This CDR3 is 14 amino acids long. Unmatched junction bases numbered 8, after V lost 8 bases and J lost 6 bases. CDR3: CAIAPGQGENTIYF. The CDR3 DNA reads TGTGCCATCGCCCCGGGACAGGGAGAAAACACCATATATTTT.

The rearrangement uses TRBV10-3 and TRBJ1-4, with D possibly matching TRBD1 (5 bases). V gave up 3 bases and J gave up 8 bases, with 22 bases separating them. The CDR3 extends over 17 amino acids. Per germline, CDR1 ENHRY and CDR2 SYGVKD. CDR3 amino acids: CAISDIRFAWGKEKLFF. The CDR3, as DNA: TGTGCCATCAGTGATATTAGATTCGCGTGGGGGAAGGAAAAACTGTTTTTT.

V is TRBV2 and J is TRBJ2-7; a weak D match, TRBD2 (5 bases). Germline loops: CDR1 SNHLY, CDR2 FYNNEI. This CDR3 comprises 13 residues. The germline V and J ends were trimmed by 11 bases and 0 bases, with 14 bases remaining between them. CDR3 sequence reads: CARSDGNSYEQYF. The CDR3 nucleotides are TGTGCCCGATCGGACGGGAACTCCTACGAGCAGTACTTC. Drawing the rest from reference TRBV2 and TRBJ2-7, the complete variable domain is EPEVTQTPSHQVTQMGQEVILRCVPISNHLYFYWYRQILGQKVEFLVSFYNNEISEKSEIFDDQFSVERPDGSNFTLKIRSTKLEDSAMYFCARSDGNSYEQYFGPGTRLTVT.

This clone was seen only a few times. The chain uses TRBV30 and TRBJ2-4, with D tentatively TRBD1 (6 bases). The CDR3 spans 14 residues. Deletions cut 1 base from V and 3 bases from J, with 10 bases between. Per the germline V gene, CDR1 is GTSNPN and CDR2 is SVGIG (reference sequence). CDR3 region: CAWSEGVGKNIQYF. The CDR3 bases are TGTGCCTGGAGTGAGGGGGTCGGCAAAAACATTCAGTACTTC.

This chain links TRBV11-2 with TRBJ2-7; D remains unclear. CDR1 is SGHAT and CDR2 is FQNNGV in the germline V gene. Deletions cut 1 base from V and 11 bases from J, with 9 bases between. CDR3 length: 11 amino acids. The CDR3: CASSLGDREYF. In nucleotides, the CDR3 is TGTGCCAGCAGCTTAGGGGATCGGGAGTACTTC. Full variable domain (rest looked up from reference TRBV11-2 and TRBJ2-7): EAGVAQSPRYKIIEKRQSVAFWCNPISGHATLYWYQQILGQGPKLLIQFQNNGVVDDSQLPKDRFSAERLKGVDSTLKIQPAKLEDSAVYLCASSLGDREYFGPGTRLTVT.

The chain has TRBV10-3 and TRBJ1-1; D perhaps matches TRBD1 (6 bases). The CDR3 consists of 14 residues. V dropped 0 bases and J dropped 5 bases, with 10 bases sitting between them. Germline lookup yields CDR1 ENHRY and CDR2 SYGVKD. The CDR3 spells CAISESGGRTEAFF. The CDR3 DNA sequence: TGTGCCATCAGTGAGTCGGGGGGGCGGACTGAAGCTTTCTTT.

The chain is built from TRBV29-1 and TRBJ2-1, with no clear D. Germline V gives CDR1 SQVTM, CDR2 ANQGSEA. Deletions cut 6 bases from V and 3 bases from J, with 9 bases between. The CDR3 runs to 12 residues. The CDR3: CSVGEFYNEQFF. CDR3 nucleotides: TGCAGCGTAGGTGAATTCTACAATGAGCAGTTCTTC.

This clone was seen once. This chain uses TRBV5-1 with TRBJ2-4, with a tentative D call TRBD2 (7 bases). The germline V gene has CDR1 SGHRS and CDR2 YFSETQ. The CDR3 sequence is 15 residues long. The V and J ends lost 4 bases and 8 bases respectively, with 19 bases between them. The CDR3 sequence is CASSGGGSPNDIQYF. For the CDR3, the DNA is TGCGCCAGCAGCGGGGGGGGCAGTCCCAACGACATTCAGTACTTC.

The count of this clone is one. The chain carries TRBV6-1 and TRBJ2-3; 9 nucleotides align to TRBD2. With 3 bases clipped from V and 0 bases from J, the junction kept 7 bases outside the gene matches. Per the germline V gene, CDR1 is MNHNS and CDR2 is SASEGT. This CDR3 is built from 17 residues. The CDR3: CASSDRPTSGSTDTQYF. The CDR3 DNA reads TGTGCCAGCAGTGACCGGCCGACTAGCGGTAGCACAGATACGCAGTATTTT.

The rearrangement joins TRBV5-4 to TRBJ2-7, with TRBD1 matching 11 bases. The CDR3 totals 17 residues. CDR1 and CDR2 (germline): SGHNT, YYREEE (reference sequence). Germline trimming cut 3 bases from V and 5 bases from J; bases unmatched to any gene: 13. DNA of the CDR3: TGTGCCAGCAGCTCCTACCGGGACAGGGGGATGAGCGACGAGCAGTACTTC. Translating it yields CASSSYRDRGMSDEQYF.

The chain joins TRBV18 to TRBJ2-5, with D tentatively TRBD2 (6 bases). This CDR3 spans 13 amino acids. V was cut by 3 bases and J by 5 bases, with 10 bases left in between. The germline gives CDR1 KGHSH, CDR2 LQKENI. The CDR3 DNA sequence: TGTGCCAGCTCACCTGGAGGGAGGGAGACCCAGTACTTC. Its protein product is CASSPGGRETQYF.

The chain couples TRBV7-9 to TRBJ2-1; 10 nucleotides align to TRBD2. The CDR3 is 14 amino acids. The V and J ends lost 8 bases and 4 bases, in that order; junction bases with no gene match: 5. Germline lookup yields CDR1 SEHNR and CDR2 FQNEAQ (reference sequence). The CDR3 loop is CASLLAGRYNEQFF. Here the CDR3 DNA reads TGTGCCAGCTTACTAGCGGGAAGGTACAATGAGCAGTTCTTC. Combining the CDR3 with reference TRBV7-9 and TRBJ2-1 gives the whole variable domain DTGVSQNPRHKITKRGQNVTFRCDPISEHNRLYWYRQTLGQGPEFLTYFQNEAQLEKSRLLSDRFSAERPKGSFSTLEIQRTEQGDSAMYLCASLLAGRYNEQFFGPGTRLTVL.

The V gene is TRBV15, the J gene TRBJ1-3, with 7 bases identical to TRBD1. The CDR3 contains 16 residues. J gave up 0 bases and V 5 bases, and 7 bases lay outside the gene matches. Germline CDR1 and CDR2: LNHNV and YYDKDF (reference sequence). The CDR3 coding sequence is TGTGCCACCAGCGGAGGGACAGAAGGCTCTGGAAACACCATATATTTT. Its protein is CATSGGTEGSGNTIYF.